This T cell receptor beta chain stems from a study of blood T cell repertoires in COVID-19 (dated by TCRdb to between 2020 and 2021). General notes on the study: Samples from collaborators originated in the United States, Italy and Spain and spanned both the acute and convalescent phases of COVID-19. The samples were drawn from two sources: the first 160 participants of the ongoing ImmuneRACE study, and fewer than 1,500 subjects contributed by 6 global collaborators. A de-identified subject ID, COVID-19 status, age in years and sex were almost always included in the sample metadata. The prospective study material was composed of cDNA or gDNA derived from T cells, B-cell-depleted T cells, or PBMCs. The dataset comprised deeply sampled blood TCRbeta repertoires from subjects exposed to, actively infected with, or recovered from COVID-19. Where available, HLA class I and class II types were taken from metadata supplied by the sample provider and were not determined by assay-based typing. A freely available public database, intended as a resource for researchers studying the immune response to SARS-CoV-2, is where the repertoires were released.

The CDR3 contains 16 residues, cysteine and phenylalanine counted. The read is trimmed to its CDR3 DNA, 48 bases read in frame from base 1. For CDR1 and CDR2, the germline V gene lists SGHTS and YDEGEE. V gives up 0 bases and J gives up 0 bases, and the segment between their germline ends measures 10 bases. Details on this clone: Which antigen it targets is not known. Per-nucleotide qualities are absent, and no much larger clonotype sits a single base away.

Findings and caveats that apply to the study as a whole: The amount of clinical and demographic metadata varied by source and participant and was provided uncurated.

Collaborating institutions collected whole blood in K2EDTA tubes following their own protocols. For TCRbeta analysis, collaborator samples were shipped as frozen whole blood, as isolated PBMCs, or as DNA extracted from either sample type. TCRbeta CDR3 regions were amplified from genomic DNA by means of the immunoSEQ Assay, a bias-controlled multiplex PCR. The paper's processing steps were these. The number of nucleated cells in each sample was estimated from the amplification of reference gene primers within the assay. To quantify the absolute abundance of each unique TCRbeta CDR3 rearrangement, sequence reads were collapsed and filtered. For each sample, productive Simpson clonality was calculated by taking the square root of Simpson's diversity index across productive rearrangements. What TCRdb holds here is the immuneACCESS table cut down to in-frame rearrangements. Part of the clones is not present; checked against another copy, under half of the missing clones reflect an unresolved V gene, and the others are unexplained. The V and J calls and the clone size are those of that table, but D and trimming were determined from the DNA. Present in this sample are 99,000 or so clones, roughly 89% of which were seen just once. The top ten hold approximately 2% of the sample.

The receptor chain draws on TRBV5-8 and TRBJ1-5, with the D gene too uncertain to name. The source is a man in his 70s with active or convalescent COVID-19. The sample taken for sequencing was peripheral blood. The nucleotide sequence reads as follows: TGTGCCAGCAGCTTGGGCGGATCCTATAGCAATCAGCCCCAGCATTTT. This gives the protein CASSLGGSYSNQPQHF.